This T cell receptor (beta chain) emerged from a study of STAT3 mutations in large granular lymphocyte leukemia. Whole-study context: 40% of treated T-LGLL patients showed hematologic response to immunosuppression.

Points from the study as a whole: Suggested: STAT3 mutation was not the ancestral event for these clonal expansions. All newly emerging clones after therapy were STAT3 wild type. In T-cell large granular lymphocyte leukemia, about half of patients showed multiple immunodominant subclonotypes.

For this clone: Its antigen remains unknown.

Around 40,000 productive templates were obtained per sample on average. Sequencing used immunoSEQ multiplex PCR; TCRdb keeps in-frame clones, though not all of them. Of approximately 7,800 clones listed, 90% to 95% are singletons. Per germline, CDR1 SEHNR and CDR2 FQNEAQ (reference sequence). With 5 bases removed from V and 6 bases from J, the gap between germline ends came to 6 bases. This CDR3 contains 11 residues. V is TRBV7-9 and J is TRBJ2-3; D not certain. The sample comprised peripheral blood mononuclear cells. The TCR originated in a man aged 45-65 years with T-cell large granular lymphocyte leukemia. Some clones in this sample may be carry-over from other donors' samples. CDR3 residues: CASSPWDTQYF. The DNA of the CDR3 is TGTGCCAGCAGCCCGTGGGATACGCAGTATTTT.